The 32 T cell receptor beta chains below all came from one sample that was sequenced in a study of radiotherapy plus CTLA-4 blockade in lung cancer. The repertoire was sequenced with immunoSEQ multiplex PCR; TCRdb's copy has only in-frame clones and lacks some. This table has roughly 75,000 clones, less than 85% appearing once. Sequencing used peripheral blood, obtained from a patient treated with radiotherapy plus ipilimumab. These receptors all come from a human donor with non-small cell lung cancer who had stable disease on radiotherapy plus ipilimumab.

This sequence joins TRBV6-1 and TRBJ1-1; 9 nucleotides match TRBD1. CDR1 is MNHNS, CDR2 SASEGT, per germline. Trimming at V came to 6 bases and at J to 1 base, leaving 3 bases not matched to a gene. This CDR3 comprises 14 residues. CDR3 nucleotide sequence: TGTGCCAGCAGACACAGGGGGCCGAACACTGAAGCTTTCTTT. Translation: CASRHRGPNTEAFF.

The chain combines TRBV7-3 with TRBJ2-2; D is uncertain. Germline CDR1 reads SGHTA; CDR2 reads FQGTGA. Trimming took off 3 bases at V and 4 bases at J, with 6 bases between the two ends. This CDR3 comprises 13 residues. In nucleotides, the CDR3 is TGTGCCAGCAGCTTTAAGGTCACCGGGGAGCTGTTTTTT. Translated: CASSFKVTGELFF.

The gene calls are TRBV2 and TRBJ1-5; D is ambiguous. This CDR3 region has 15 residues. V lost 3 bases, J lost 0 bases, and 9 bases lay in between. Looked up from germline, CDR1 is SNHLY and CDR2 is FYNNEI. CDR3 nucleotide sequence: TGTGCCAGCAGTGAGGGGTTAGGTAGCAATCAGCCCCAGCATTTT. Encoded protein: CASSEGLGSNQPQHF.

The rearrangement links TRBV5-5 to TRBJ2-2, with D perhaps given as TRBD1 or TRBD2 (5 bases each). The CDR3 has 13 amino acids. Germline CDR1 reads SGHKS; CDR2 reads YYEKEE (reference sequence). Trimming removed 4 bases from V and 7 bases from J, with 11 bases in between. The CDR3 sequence is CASSLRDLGELFF. As DNA, the CDR3 is TGTGCCAGCAGCCTTAGGGACCTCGGGGAGCTGTTTTTT.

V gene TRBV28 combines with J gene TRBJ2-7, with D possibly matching TRBD2 (5 bases). Germline lookup yields CDR1 MDHEN and CDR2 SYDVKM. CDR3 length equals 13 residues. V lost 8 bases and J 0 bases, leaving 11 bases between the germline ends. The CDR3 spells CASHSGSSYEQYF. In DNA, the CDR3 is TGTGCCAGCCATAGTGGGAGCTCCTACGAGCAGTACTTC. Complete variable domain (other parts from reference TRBV28 and TRBJ2-7): DVKVTQSSRYLVKRTGEKVFLECVQDMDHENMFWYRQDPGLGLRLIYFSYDVKMKEKGDIPEGYSVSREKKERFSLILESASTNQTSMYLCASHSGSSYEQYFGPGTRLTVT.

The rearrangement links TRBV7-2 to TRBJ2-7, with 10 bases identical to TRBD2. Germline V gives CDR1 SGHTA, CDR2 FQGNSA. The V and J ends lost 5 bases and 4 bases, in that order; junction bases with no gene match: 8. This CDR3 region has 15 residues. DNA for the CDR3: TGTGCCAGCAGCACTTCCGGGACTAGCGCTTACGAGCAGTACTTC. This translates into CASSTSGTSAYEQYF. Full variable domain (outside the CDR3, taken from reference TRBV7-2 and TRBJ2-7): GAGVSQSPSNKVTEKGKDVELRCDPISGHTALYWYRQSLGQGLEFLIYFQGNSAPDKSGLPSDRFSAERTGGSVSTLTIQRTQQEDSAVYLCASSTSGTSAYEQYFGPGTRLTVT.

The chain has TRBV7-6 and TRBJ2-2; 16 bases are a match to TRBD2. In germline, CDR1 is SGHVS, CDR2 FNYEAQ. CDR3 length: 17 amino acids. Losses at the gene ends were 5 bases for V and 3 bases for J; bases not matched to a gene: 3. The CDR3 region has the DNA TGTGCCAGCAGCGGGACTAGCGGGGGGGCGTACACCGGGGAGCTGTTTTTT. Its translation: CASSGTSGGAYTGELFF.

The rearrangement joins TRBV2 to TRBJ1-2, with TRBD1 identical over 8 bases. From germline, CDR1 is SNHLY and CDR2 FYNNEI. V was clipped by 6 bases and J by 8 bases; unmatched bases: 11. The CDR3 has 14 amino acids. The CDR3 here is CASSLQGAPGGYTF. DNA of the CDR3: TGTGCCAGCAGCCTGCAGGGGGCGCCGGGGGGCTACACCTTC. The whole variable domain, filled in from reference TRBV2 and TRBJ1-2, reads EPEVTQTPSHQVTQMGQEVILRCVPISNHLYFYWYRQILGQKVEFLVSFYNNEISEKSEIFDDQFSVERPDGSNFTLKIRSTKLEDSAMYFCASSLQGAPGGYTFGSGTRLTVV.

This sequence joins TRBV4-1 and TRBJ2-1; D uncertain. Germline V lookup: CDR1 MGHRA, CDR2 YSYEKL. V was trimmed by 0 bases and J by 9 bases, leaving 9 bases between them. The CDR3 spans 13 residues. This chain's CDR3 is CASSQENMVEQFF. CDR3 nucleotide sequence: TGCGCCAGCAGCCAAGAAAACATGGTTGAGCAGTTCTTC.

V gene TRBV5-1 combines with J gene TRBJ2-3; no reliable D call. V lost 3 bases, J lost 4 bases, and 6 bases lay in between. Germline values: CDR1 SGHRS, CDR2 YFSETQ. The CDR3 consists of 12 residues. In DNA form, the CDR3 reads TGCGCCAGCAGCTCCCGGCCAGATACGCAGTATTTT. Encoded protein: CASSSRPDTQYF.

The chain has TRBV28 and TRBJ2-1; D could derive from TRBD1 or TRBD2 (5 bases each). The CDR3 has 12 amino acids. With 3 bases removed from V and 9 bases from J, the gap between germline ends came to 9 bases. Per germline, CDR1 MDHEN and CDR2 SYDVKM. Written as DNA, the CDR3 is TGTGCCAGCAGTTTGGGTGGGGGTGAGCAGTTCTTC. It translates to CASSLGGGEQFF.

The chain combines TRBV6-1 with TRBJ1-1; D ambiguous. Germline lookup yields CDR1 MNHNS and CDR2 SASEGT. The CDR3 runs to 13 residues. V shed 5 bases and J shed 2 bases, with 9 bases lying between them. The CDR3 here is CASSFGPNTEAFF. CDR3 DNA sequence: TGTGCCAGCAGTTTCGGACCTAACACTGAAGCTTTCTTT.

The chain uses TRBV19 and TRBJ2-7; D is uncertain. Trimming removed 5 bases from V and 0 bases from J, with 8 bases in between. This CDR3 is 13 amino acids long. CDR1 is LNHDA and CDR2 is SQIVND in the germline V gene (reference sequence). CDR3: CASSVQISYEQYF. The CDR3 DNA is TGTGCCAGTAGTGTTCAGATCTCCTACGAGCAGTACTTC.

This clone is a singleton in its sample. The chain employs TRBV10-2 and TRBJ2-5; tentative D call: TRBD1 (6 bases). CDR1 and CDR2 (germline): WSHSY, SAAADI. Trimming took 6 bases from V and 5 from J, leaving 13 bases between them. The CDR3 is 13 residues long. CDR3 sequence reads: CASSLGQGETQYF. The CDR3 region has the DNA TGCGCCAGCAGCTTGGGACAAGGGGAGACCCAGTACTTC.

This clone was observed a few times. The rearrangement uses TRBV5-5 and TRBJ2-7; tentatively, D is TRBD2 (6 bases). CDR1 is SGHKS and CDR2 is YYEKEE in the germline V gene (reference sequence). Trimming shortened V by 4 bases and J by 3 bases, and 14 bases separated the two germline ends. The CDR3 is made up of 14 amino acids. CDR3 nucleotides: TGTGCCAGCAGCCTGGAGGGTAGTGGCTACGAGCAGTACTTC. Protein sequence: CASSLEGSGYEQYF.

The rearrangement uses TRBV5-4 and TRBJ2-5; weak D call: TRBD1 (6 bases). The germline V gene encodes CDR1 SGHNT and CDR2 YYREEE (reference sequence). This CDR3 has 14 residues. V was trimmed by 0 bases and J by 11 bases, leaving 17 bases between them. In DNA form, the CDR3 reads TGTGCCAGCAGCTTGGGTGCCAGGGGACGAGAGCAGTACTTC. The encoded protein is CASSLGARGREQYF.

The chain joins TRBV5-1 to TRBJ1-4; D not resolved. CDR3 length equals 15 residues. From germline, CDR1 is SGHRS and CDR2 YFSETQ. V shed 5 bases and J shed 0 bases, with 11 bases lying between them. For the CDR3, the DNA is TGCGCCAGCAGGTCTGGTTGGGCAACTAATGAAAAACTGTTTTTT. It specifies CASRSGWATNEKLFF.

The chain is built from TRBV19 and TRBJ1-6; D might be TRBD1 (6 bases). Germline V gives CDR1 LNHDA, CDR2 SQIVND (reference sequence). This CDR3 is 15 amino acids long. Trimming shortened V by 5 bases and J by 5 bases, and 13 bases separated the two germline ends. The CDR3 DNA is TGTGCCAGTAGTGTCCGGGACAAGGATAATTCACCCCTCCACTTT. It codes for CASSVRDKDNSPLHF.

V is TRBV7-9 and J is TRBJ1-5; 9 positions agree with TRBD1. Per the germline V gene, CDR1 is SEHNR and CDR2 is FQNEAQ (reference sequence). The CDR3 is 14 amino acids. V was clipped by 5 bases and J by 5 bases; unmatched bases: 4. Here the CDR3 DNA reads TGTGCCAGCAGCCTTGGGACAGGGTATCAGCCCCAGCATTTT. This translates into CASSLGTGYQPQHF.

The CDR3 sequence is CASSEAGGQGNGNEQFF. Written as DNA, the CDR3 is TGTGCCAGCAGTGAAGCTGGGGGACAGGGGAACGGCAATGAGCAGTTCTTC. The chain links TRBV6-1 to TRBJ2-1, with 10 nucleotides matching TRBD1. This CDR3 is 17 amino acids long. Germline values: CDR1 MNHNS, CDR2 SASEGT. After removal of 0 bases from V and 6 bases from J, the junction contained 8 bases not matched to a gene.

This clone has only a few counts. The J gene is TRBJ2-5, the V gene TRBV27, with 11 bases aligning to TRBD2. Trimming at V came to 5 bases and at J to 0 bases, leaving 5 bases not matched to a gene. Germline V gives CDR1 MNHEY, CDR2 SMNVEV (reference sequence). The CDR3 contains 16 residues. In nucleotides, the CDR3 is TGTGCCAGCAGTCGCACTAGCGGGGGATACCAAGAGACCCAGTACTTC. This sequence encodes CASSRTSGGYQETQYF.

For this clone: The CDR3 does not end in the conserved phenylalanine or tryptophan, so this is likely a read error. Here the CDR3 reads CASSSQVPNTEAFL. DNA of the CDR3: TGTGCCAGCAGCTCACAGGTGCCGAACACTGAAGCTTTCCTT. The chain links TRBV9 to TRBJ1-1; a possible D gene is TRBD1 (5 bases). V was cut by 4 bases and J by 1 base, with 11 bases left in between. Germline CDR1 and CDR2: SGDLS and YYNGEE. The CDR3 is 14 amino acids.

CDR3 residues: CASSHRQGGGSGELFF. In DNA, the CDR3 is TGTGCCAGCAGCCATAGACAGGGAGGAGGATCCGGGGAGCTGTTTTTT. V usage is TRBV14 and J usage is TRBJ2-2, with TRBD1 as a possible D gene (7 bases). Germline values: CDR1 SGHDN, CDR2 FVKESK. Trimming removed 3 bases from V and 6 bases from J, with 17 bases in between. The CDR3 contains 16 residues. The full variable domain, its missing parts supplied by reference TRBV14 and TRBJ2-2, is EAGVTQFPSHSVIEKGQTVTLRCDPISGHDNLYWYRRVMGKEIKFLLHFVKESKQDESGMPNNRFLAERTGGTYSTLKVQPAELEDSGVYFCASSHRQGGGSGELFFGEGSRLTVL.

This clone has more than one count but fewer than ten. The rearrangement uses TRBV6-1 and TRBJ2-1; 8 bases are shared with TRBD2. The CDR3 contains 13 residues. Trimming at V came to 6 bases and at J to 5 bases, leaving 3 bases not matched to a gene. The germline V gene encodes CDR1 MNHNS and CDR2 SASEGT. The CDR3 DNA reads TGTGCCAGCAGCCCAGCGGGGGACAATGAGCAGTTCTTC. Translating gives CASSPAGDNEQFF.

The chain links TRBV10-3 to TRBJ2-3, with D uncertain. Germline assignment: CDR1 ENHRY and CDR2 SYGVKD. V lost 6 bases and J lost 0, with 10 bases in between. The CDR3 extends over 14 amino acids. The DNA for the CDR3 is TGTGCCATCAGCCCCGGACCTAGCACAGATACGCAGTATTTT. Amino acid sequence: CAISPGPSTDTQYF.

This rearrangement joins TRBV30 to TRBJ2-1, with a weak D call TRBD2 (6 bases). V was shortened by 0 bases and J by 2 bases, with 20 bases between the two germline ends. CDR1 and CDR2 (germline): GTSNPN, SVGIG (reference sequence). The CDR3 is 18 amino acids. The CDR3 region is CAWSVPYRRLATYNEQFF. In DNA form, the CDR3 reads TGTGCCTGGAGTGTACCGTACCGGCGGCTAGCGACCTACAATGAGCAGTTCTTC.

This clone was detected only a few times. V is TRBV6-5 and J is TRBJ1-1, with a tentative D call TRBD1 (6 bases). The germline V and J ends were trimmed by 4 bases and 5 bases, with 11 bases remaining between them. CDR1 MNHEY and CDR2 SVGAGI come from the germline V gene. The CDR3 is 13 residues long. Here the CDR3 DNA reads TGTGCCAGCAGTTCTCACAGGGATACTGAAGCTTTCTTT. It is translated as CASSSHRDTEAFF.

The gene calls are TRBV18 and TRBJ1-4, with D perhaps TRBD1 (6 bases). Germline CDR1 KGHSH, CDR2 LQKENI. Trimming took 4 bases from V and 4 from J, leaving 13 bases between them. This CDR3 is built from 15 residues. In DNA form, the CDR3 reads TGTGCCAGCTCACGATCAACAGGGATTAATGAAAAACTGTTTTTT. Amino acids: CASSRSTGINEKLFF. Combining the CDR3 with reference TRBV18 and TRBJ1-4 gives the whole variable domain NAGVMQNPRHLVRRRGQEARLRCSPMKGHSHVYWYRQLPEEGLKFMVYLQKENIIDESGMPKERFSAEFPKEGPSILRIQQVVRGDSAAYFCASSRSTGINEKLFFGSGTQLSVL.

The rearrangement links TRBV18 to TRBJ2-7; 13 bases agree with TRBD2. Germline lookup yields CDR1 KGHSH and CDR2 LQKENI. The length of the CDR3 is 15 residues. With V trimmed by 6 bases and J by 7 bases, 9 bases remained unmatched. CDR3 sequence (DNA): TGTGCCAGCTCTCTCGGACTAGCGGGAGAGGAAGAGCAGTACTTC. Amino acid sequence: CASSLGLAGEEEQYF.

The gene calls are TRBV7-2 and TRBJ1-2; D is possibly TRBD1 (6 bases). Trimming cost V 0 bases and J 0 bases, with 11 bases left between them. This CDR3 contains 16 residues. Germline V gene sequence: CDR1 SGHTA, CDR2 FQGNSA. CDR3: CASSLARQVTNYGYTF. The CDR3 DNA reads as TGTGCCAGCAGCTTAGCCCGACAGGTCACTAACTATGGCTACACCTTC. The entire variable domain, with the rest obtained from reference TRBV7-2 and TRBJ1-2, is as follows: GAGVSQSPSNKVTEKGKDVELRCDPISGHTALYWYRQSLGQGLEFLIYFQGNSAPDKSGLPSDRFSAERTGGSVSTLTIQRTQQEDSAVYLCASSLARQVTNYGYTFGSGTRLTVV.

The V and J genes are TRBV7-8 and TRBJ2-1; possibly TRBD2 for D (7 bases). Trimming removed 1 base at V and 4 bases at J, with 14 bases between. This CDR3 spans 16 amino acids. Looked up from germline, CDR1 is SGHVS and CDR2 is FQNEAQ. DNA for the CDR3: TGTGCCAGCAGCTTAGTTTGGGGGGGCCTGTACAATGAGCAGTTCTTC. Translating gives CASSLVWGGLYNEQFF. Combining the CDR3 with reference TRBV7-8 and TRBJ2-1 gives the whole variable domain GAGVSQSPRYKVAKRGQDVALRCDPISGHVSLFWYQQALGQGPEFLTYFQNEAQLDKSGLPSDRFFAERPEGSVSTLKIQRTQQEDSAVYLCASSLVWGGLYNEQFFGPGTRLTVL.

The chain links TRBV5-1 to TRBJ2-1; 9 nucleotides match TRBD1. CDR1 SGHRS and CDR2 YFSETQ come from the germline V gene. Trimming at V came to 0 bases and at J to 6 bases, leaving 7 bases not matched to a gene. The CDR3 is 16 amino acids. The DNA for the CDR3 is TGCGCCAGCAGCTTGGGGGTGGGACAGGGACTCAATGAGCAGTTCTTC. This sequence encodes CASSLGVGQGLNEQFF. The full variable domain, its missing parts supplied by reference TRBV5-1 and TRBJ2-1, is KAGVTQTPRYLIKTRGQQVTLSCSPISGHRSVSWYQQTPGQGLQFLFEYFSETQRNKGNFPGRFSGRQFSNSRSEMNVSTLELGDSALYLCASSLGVGQGLNEQFFGPGTRLTVL.